This TCR beta chain was sequenced during a study of shared clonotypes between healthy human individuals. Once extracted for a subset, genomic DNA was divided evenly among several immunoSEQ plates. The table came from immunoSEQ multiplex PCR; TCRdb's copy has only in-frame clones and leaves some out. Here the sample spans under 1,100,000 clones, more than 65% being singletons. A few counts support this clone. Its target is not known. Study-level results: Deeper or shallower sequencing was expected to change how clonotypes are shared among donors. Tissue TCR repertoires likely differ from these blood-only repertoires. Non-shared clonotypes were found to have lower generation probabilities than the clonotypes that were shared by all four of the sorted-subset donors.

The V gene end was trimmed by 0 bases and the J gene end by 0 bases; junction bases not matched to a gene: 6. Germline CDR1 reads ENHRY; CDR2 reads SYGVKD. This CDR3 comprises 18 residues. The sample comprised memory CD4+ T cells sorted from blood. Subset of the sample: CD45RA-negative fraction. J is TRBJ1-1 and V is TRBV10-3; TRBD1 matches 11 bases. The source is a man younger than 30 in good health. CDR3 in amino acids: CAISESGTGGSMNTEAFF. CDR3 DNA: TGTGCCATCAGTGAGTCTGGGACAGGGGGGTCCATGAACACTGAAGCTTTCTTT.